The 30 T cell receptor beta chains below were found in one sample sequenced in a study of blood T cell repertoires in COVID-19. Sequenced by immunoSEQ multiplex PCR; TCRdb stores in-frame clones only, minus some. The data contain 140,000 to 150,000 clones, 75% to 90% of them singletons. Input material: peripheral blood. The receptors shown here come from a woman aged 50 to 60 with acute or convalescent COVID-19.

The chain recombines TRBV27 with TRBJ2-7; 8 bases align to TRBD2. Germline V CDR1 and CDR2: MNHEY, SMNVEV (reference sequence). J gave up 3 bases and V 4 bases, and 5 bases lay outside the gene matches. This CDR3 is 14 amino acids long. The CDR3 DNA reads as TGTGCCAGCAGTTCGGGACTAGGCTTCTACGAGCAGTACTTC. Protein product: CASSSGLGFYEQYF.

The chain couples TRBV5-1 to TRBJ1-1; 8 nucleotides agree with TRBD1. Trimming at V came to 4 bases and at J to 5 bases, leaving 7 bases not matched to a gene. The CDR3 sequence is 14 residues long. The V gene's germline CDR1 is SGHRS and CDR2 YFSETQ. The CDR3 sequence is CASSLQGAGTEAFF. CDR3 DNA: TGCGCCAGCAGCCTTCAGGGGGCCGGGACTGAAGCTTTCTTT. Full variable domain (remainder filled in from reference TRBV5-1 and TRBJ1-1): KAGVTQTPRYLIKTRGQQVTLSCSPISGHRSVSWYQQTPGQGLQFLFEYFSETQRNKGNFPGRFSGRQFSNSRSEMNVSTLELGDSALYLCASSLQGAGTEAFFGQGTRLTVV.

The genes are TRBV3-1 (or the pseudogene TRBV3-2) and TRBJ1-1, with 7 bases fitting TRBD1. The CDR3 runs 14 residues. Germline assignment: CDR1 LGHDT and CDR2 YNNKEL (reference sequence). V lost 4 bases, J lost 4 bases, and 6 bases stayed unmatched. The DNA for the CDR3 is TGTGCCAGCAGCCCTGGACAGGTAGTCACTGAAGCTTTCTTT. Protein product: CASSPGQVVTEAFF.

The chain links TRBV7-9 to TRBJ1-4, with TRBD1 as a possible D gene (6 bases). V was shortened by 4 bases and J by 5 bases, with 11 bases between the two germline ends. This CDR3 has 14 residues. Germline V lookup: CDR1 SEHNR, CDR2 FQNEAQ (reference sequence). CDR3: CASSSTGNNEKLFF. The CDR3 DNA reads TGTGCCAGCAGCTCTACAGGGAACAATGAAAAACTGTTTTTT.

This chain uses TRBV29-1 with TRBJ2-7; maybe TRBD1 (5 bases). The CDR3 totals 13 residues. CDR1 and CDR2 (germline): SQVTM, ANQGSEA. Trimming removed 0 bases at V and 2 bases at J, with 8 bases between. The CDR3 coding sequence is TGCAGCGTTGAAGAGACAGATACCTACGAGCAGTACTTC. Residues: CSVEETDTYEQYF.

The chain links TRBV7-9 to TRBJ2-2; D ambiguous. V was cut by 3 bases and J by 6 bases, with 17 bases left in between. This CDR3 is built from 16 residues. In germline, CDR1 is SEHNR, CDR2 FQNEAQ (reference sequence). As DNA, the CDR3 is TGTGCCAGCAGCTTTACGGCAGGAATGTCCGCCGGGGAGCTGTTTTTT. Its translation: CASSFTAGMSAGELFF.

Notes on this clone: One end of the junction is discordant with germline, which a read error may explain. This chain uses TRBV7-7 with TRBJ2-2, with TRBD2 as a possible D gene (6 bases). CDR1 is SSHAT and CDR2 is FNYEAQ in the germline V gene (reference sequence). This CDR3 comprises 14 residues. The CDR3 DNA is TGTGCTAGCAGCTCCGCGACTAGTTATGGGGAGCTGTTTTTT. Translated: CASSSATSYGELFF. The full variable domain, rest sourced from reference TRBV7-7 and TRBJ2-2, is GAGVSQSPRYKVTKRGQDVTLRCDPISSHATLYWYQQALGQGPEFLTYFNYEAQPDKSGLPSDRFSAERPEGSISTLTIQRTEQRDSAMYRCASSSATSYGELFFGEGSRLTVL.

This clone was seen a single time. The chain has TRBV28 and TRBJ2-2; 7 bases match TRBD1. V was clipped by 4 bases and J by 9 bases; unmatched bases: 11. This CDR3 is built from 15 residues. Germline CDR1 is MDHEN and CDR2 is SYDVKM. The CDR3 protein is CASSSSRTGVRELFF. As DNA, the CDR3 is TGTGCCAGCAGTTCCTCACGGACAGGCGTCCGGGAGCTGTTTTTT.

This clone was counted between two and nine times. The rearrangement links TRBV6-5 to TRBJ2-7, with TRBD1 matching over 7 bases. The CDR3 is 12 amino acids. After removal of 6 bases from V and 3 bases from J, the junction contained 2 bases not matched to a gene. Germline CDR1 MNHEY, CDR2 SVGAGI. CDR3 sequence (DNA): TGTGCCAGCAGACAGGGGAGCTACGAGCAGTACTTC. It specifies CASRQGSYEQYF.

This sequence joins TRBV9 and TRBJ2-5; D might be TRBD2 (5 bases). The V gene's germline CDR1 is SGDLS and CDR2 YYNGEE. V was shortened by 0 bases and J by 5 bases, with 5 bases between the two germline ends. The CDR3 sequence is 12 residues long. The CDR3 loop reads CASSVAGETQYF. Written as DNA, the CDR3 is TGTGCCAGCAGCGTAGCGGGGGAGACCCAGTACTTC.

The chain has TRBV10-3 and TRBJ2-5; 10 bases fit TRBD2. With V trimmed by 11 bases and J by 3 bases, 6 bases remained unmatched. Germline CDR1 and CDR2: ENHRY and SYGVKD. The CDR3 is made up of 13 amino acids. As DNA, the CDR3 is TGTGCCGTAAGACTAGCGGGTGAAGAGACCCAGTACTTC. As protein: CAVRLAGEETQYF.

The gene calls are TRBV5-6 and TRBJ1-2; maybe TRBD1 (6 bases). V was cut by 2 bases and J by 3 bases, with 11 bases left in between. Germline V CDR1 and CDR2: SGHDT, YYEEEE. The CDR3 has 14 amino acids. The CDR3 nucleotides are TGTGCCAGCAGCTTCACAGGGTCGGACTATGGCTACACCTTC. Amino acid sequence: CASSFTGSDYGYTF.

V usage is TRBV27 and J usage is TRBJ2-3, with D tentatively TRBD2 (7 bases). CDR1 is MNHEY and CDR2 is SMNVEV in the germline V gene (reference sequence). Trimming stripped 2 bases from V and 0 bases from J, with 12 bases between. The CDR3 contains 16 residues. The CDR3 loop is CASSLRGGASTDTQYF. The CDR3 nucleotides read TGTGCCAGCAGTTTACGAGGGGGGGCTAGCACAGATACGCAGTATTTT.

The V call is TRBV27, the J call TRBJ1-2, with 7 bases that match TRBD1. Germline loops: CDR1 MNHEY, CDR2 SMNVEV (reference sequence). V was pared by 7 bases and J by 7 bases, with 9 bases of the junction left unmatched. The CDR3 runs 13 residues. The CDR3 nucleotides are TGTGCCAGCAAACCCGGGACAGAAGGTGGCTACACCTTC. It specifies CASKPGTEGGYTF.

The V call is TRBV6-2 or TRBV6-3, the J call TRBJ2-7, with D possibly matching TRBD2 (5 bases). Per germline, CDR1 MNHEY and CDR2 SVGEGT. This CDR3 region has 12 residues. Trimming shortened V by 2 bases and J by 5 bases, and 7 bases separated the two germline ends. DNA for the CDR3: TGTGCCAGCAGTTACCGGGGAAACGAGCAGTACTTC. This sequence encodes CASSYRGNEQYF.

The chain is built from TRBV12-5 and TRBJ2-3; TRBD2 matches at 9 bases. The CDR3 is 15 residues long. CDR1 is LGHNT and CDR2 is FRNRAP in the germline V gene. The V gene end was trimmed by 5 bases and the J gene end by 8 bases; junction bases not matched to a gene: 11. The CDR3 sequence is CASGPKGTSPGTQYF. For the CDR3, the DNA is TGTGCTAGTGGTCCGAAGGGGACTAGCCCCGGTACGCAGTATTTT.

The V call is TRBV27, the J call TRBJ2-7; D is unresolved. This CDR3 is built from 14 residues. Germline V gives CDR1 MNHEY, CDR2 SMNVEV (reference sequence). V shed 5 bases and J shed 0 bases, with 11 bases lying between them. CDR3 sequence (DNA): TGTGCCAGCAGTCACAGACCGAGCTCCTACGAGCAGTACTTC. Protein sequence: CASSHRPSSYEQYF.

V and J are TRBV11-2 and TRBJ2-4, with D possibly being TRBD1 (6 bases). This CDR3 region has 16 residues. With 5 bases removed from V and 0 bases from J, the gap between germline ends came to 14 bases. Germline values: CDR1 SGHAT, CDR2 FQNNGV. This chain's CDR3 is CASSTPDRLAKNIQYF. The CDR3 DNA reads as TGTGCCAGCAGCACCCCGGACAGACTAGCCAAAAACATTCAGTACTTC.

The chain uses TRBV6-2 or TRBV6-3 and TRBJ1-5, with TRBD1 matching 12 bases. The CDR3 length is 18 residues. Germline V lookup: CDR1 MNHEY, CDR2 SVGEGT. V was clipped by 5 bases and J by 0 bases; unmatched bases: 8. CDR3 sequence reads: CASSPGTGGQYSNQPQHF. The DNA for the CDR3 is TGTGCCAGCAGTCCCGGGACAGGGGGCCAATATAGCAATCAGCCCCAGCATTTT.

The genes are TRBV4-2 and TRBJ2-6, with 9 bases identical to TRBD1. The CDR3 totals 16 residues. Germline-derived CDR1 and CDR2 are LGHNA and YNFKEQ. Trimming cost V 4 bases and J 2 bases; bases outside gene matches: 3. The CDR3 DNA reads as TGTGCCAGCAGCCCACAGGGGGCGCCTGGGGCCAACGTCCTGACTTTC. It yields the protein CASSPQGAPGANVLTF.

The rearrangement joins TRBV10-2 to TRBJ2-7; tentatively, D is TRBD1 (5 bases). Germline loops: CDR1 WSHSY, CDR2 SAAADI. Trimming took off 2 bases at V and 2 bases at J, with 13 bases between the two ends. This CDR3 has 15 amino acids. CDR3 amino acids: CASSELAGQTYEQYF. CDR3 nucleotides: TGCGCCAGCAGTGAGCTGGCAGGACAAACCTACGAGCAGTACTTC.

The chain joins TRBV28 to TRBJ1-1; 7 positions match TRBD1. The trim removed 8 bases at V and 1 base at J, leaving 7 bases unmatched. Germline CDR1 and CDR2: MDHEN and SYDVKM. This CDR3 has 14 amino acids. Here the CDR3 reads CASLPWDRNTEAFF. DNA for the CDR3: TGTGCCAGCCTACCTTGGGACAGGAACACTGAAGCTTTCTTT.

The DNA for the CDR3 is TGTGCCAGCAGCTTGGGGACTAGCCGCATCAACAATGAGCAGTTCTTC. This encodes CASSLGTSRINNEQFF. The V call is TRBV5-4, the J call TRBJ2-1; the match to TRBD2 covers 8 bases. This CDR3 has 16 amino acids. Germline-derived CDR1 and CDR2 are SGHNT and YYREEE (reference sequence). J gave up 5 bases and V 0 bases, and 7 bases lay outside the gene matches. The variable domain in full, completed from reference TRBV5-4 and TRBJ2-1, reads ETGVTQSPTHLIKTRGQQVTLRCSSQSGHNTVSWYQQALGQGPQFIFQYYREEENGRGNFPPRFSGLQFPNYSSELNVNALELDDSALYLCASSLGTSRINNEQFFGPGTRLTVL.

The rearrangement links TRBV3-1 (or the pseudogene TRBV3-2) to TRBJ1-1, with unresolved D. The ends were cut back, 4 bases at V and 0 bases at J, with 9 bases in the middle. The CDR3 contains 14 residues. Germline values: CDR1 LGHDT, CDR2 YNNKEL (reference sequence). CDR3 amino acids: CASSLAAVNTEAFF. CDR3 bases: TGTGCCAGCAGCCTCGCCGCAGTGAACACTGAAGCTTTCTTT.

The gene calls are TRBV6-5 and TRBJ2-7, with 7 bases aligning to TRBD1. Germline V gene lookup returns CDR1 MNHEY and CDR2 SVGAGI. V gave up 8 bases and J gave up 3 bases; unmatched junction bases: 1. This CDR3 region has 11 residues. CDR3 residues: CASRTGYEQYF. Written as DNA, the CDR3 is TGTGCCAGCCGGACAGGCTACGAGCAGTACTTC.

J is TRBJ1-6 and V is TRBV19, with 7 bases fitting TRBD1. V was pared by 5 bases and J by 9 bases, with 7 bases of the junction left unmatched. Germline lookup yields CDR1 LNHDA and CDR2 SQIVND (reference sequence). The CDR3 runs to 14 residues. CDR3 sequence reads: CASSLGDSRSPLHF. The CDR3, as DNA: TGTGCCAGTAGTCTAGGGGACAGTCGTTCACCCCTCCACTTT. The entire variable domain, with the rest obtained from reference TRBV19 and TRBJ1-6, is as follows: DGGITQSPKYLFRKEGQNVTLSCEQNLNHDAMYWYRQDPGQGLRLIYYSQIVNDFQKGDIAEGYSVSREKKESFPLTVTSAQKNPTAFYLCASSLGDSRSPLHFGNGTRLTVT.

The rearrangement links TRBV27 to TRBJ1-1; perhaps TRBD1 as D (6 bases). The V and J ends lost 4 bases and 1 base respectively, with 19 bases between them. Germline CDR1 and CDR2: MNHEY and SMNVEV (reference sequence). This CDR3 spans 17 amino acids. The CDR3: CASSSGQFLLPNTEAFF. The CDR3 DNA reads TGTGCCAGCAGTTCAGGACAGTTCCTATTACCGAACACTGAAGCTTTCTTT.

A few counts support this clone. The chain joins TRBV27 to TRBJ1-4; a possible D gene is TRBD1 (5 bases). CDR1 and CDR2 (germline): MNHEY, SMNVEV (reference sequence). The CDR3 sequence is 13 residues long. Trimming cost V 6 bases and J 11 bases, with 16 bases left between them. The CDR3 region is CASSQERGWKLFF. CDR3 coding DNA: TGTGCCAGCAGCCAGGAAAGGGGTTGGAAACTGTTTTTT.

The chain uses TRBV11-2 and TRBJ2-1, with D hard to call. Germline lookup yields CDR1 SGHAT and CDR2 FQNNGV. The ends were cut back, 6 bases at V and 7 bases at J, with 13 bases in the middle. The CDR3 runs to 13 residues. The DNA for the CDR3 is TGTGCCAGCAGTTCAACTTTAGTGAATGAGCAGTTCTTC. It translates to CASSSTLVNEQFF. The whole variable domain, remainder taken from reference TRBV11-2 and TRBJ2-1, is EAGVAQSPRYKIIEKRQSVAFWCNPISGHATLYWYQQILGQGPKLLIQFQNNGVVDDSQLPKDRFSAERLKGVDSTLKIQPAKLEDSAVYLCASSSTLVNEQFFGPGTRLTVL.

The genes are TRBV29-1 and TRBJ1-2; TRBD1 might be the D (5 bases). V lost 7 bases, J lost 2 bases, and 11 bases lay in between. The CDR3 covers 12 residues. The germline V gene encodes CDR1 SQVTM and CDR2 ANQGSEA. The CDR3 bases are TGCAGCGGTAAGGACACGAACTATGGCTACACCTTC. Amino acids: CSGKDTNYGYTF.